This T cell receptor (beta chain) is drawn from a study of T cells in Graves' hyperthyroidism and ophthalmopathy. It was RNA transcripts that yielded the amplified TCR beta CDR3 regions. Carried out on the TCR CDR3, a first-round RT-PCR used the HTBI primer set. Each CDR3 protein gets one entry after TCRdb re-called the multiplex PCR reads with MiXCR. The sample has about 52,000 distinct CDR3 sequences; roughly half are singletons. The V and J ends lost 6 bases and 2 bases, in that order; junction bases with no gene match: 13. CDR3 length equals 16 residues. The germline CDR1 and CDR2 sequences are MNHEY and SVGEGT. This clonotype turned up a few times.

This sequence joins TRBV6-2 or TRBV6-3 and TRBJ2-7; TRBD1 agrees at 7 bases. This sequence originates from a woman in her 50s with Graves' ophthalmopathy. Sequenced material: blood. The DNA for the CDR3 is TGTGCCAGCAGCCACCCTTTCCGGGACAGTGCCTACGAGCAGTACTTC. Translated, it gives CASSHPFRDSAYEQYF.